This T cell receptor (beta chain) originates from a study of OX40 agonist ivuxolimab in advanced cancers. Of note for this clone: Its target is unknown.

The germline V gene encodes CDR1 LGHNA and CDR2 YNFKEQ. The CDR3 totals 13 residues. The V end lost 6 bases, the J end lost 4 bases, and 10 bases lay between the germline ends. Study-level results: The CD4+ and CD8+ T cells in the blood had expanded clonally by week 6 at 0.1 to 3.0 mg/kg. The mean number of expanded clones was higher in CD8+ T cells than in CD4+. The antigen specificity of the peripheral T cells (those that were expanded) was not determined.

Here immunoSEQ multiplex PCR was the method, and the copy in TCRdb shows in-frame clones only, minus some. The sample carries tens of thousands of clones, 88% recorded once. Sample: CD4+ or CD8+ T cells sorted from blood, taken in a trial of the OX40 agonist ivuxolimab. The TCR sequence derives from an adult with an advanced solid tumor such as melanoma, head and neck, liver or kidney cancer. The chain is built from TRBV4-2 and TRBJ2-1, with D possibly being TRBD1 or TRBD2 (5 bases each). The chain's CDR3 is CASRSEGYNEQFF. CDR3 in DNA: TGTGCCAGCAGAAGTGAGGGGTACAATGAGCAGTTCTTC.